Detailed here is one T cell receptor beta chain. The entry originates in a study of blood T cell repertoires in COVID-19. Study context: Sources were T cells, B-cell-depleted T cells, or PBMCs; the material itself was cDNA or gDNA.

In the study's own analysis: For nucleated cells, counts were estimated from reference gene primer amplification. The repertoire was sequenced with immunoSEQ multiplex PCR; TCRdb's copy has only in-frame clones and lacks some. The D gene and trimming were derived from the DNA, and the V and J assignments and clone size from that table. The table lists 200,000 to 300,000 clones, less than 90% of them singletons. The source of this sequence is a man in his thirties or forties with active or convalescent COVID-19. Sequencing used peripheral blood.

The CDR3 bases are TGTGCCAGCAGCTTTCTGACTCTACGCAAGGGGGGGGTGAACACTGAAGCTTTCTTT. Residues: CASSFLTLRKGGVNTEAFF. The chain links TRBV5-8 to TRBJ1-1; a possible D gene is TRBD1 (6 bases). CDR1 and CDR2 from the germline V gene are SGHTS and YDEGEE. The CDR3 has 19 residues. V was shortened by 2 bases and J by 0 bases, with 23 bases between the two germline ends.